The rows below give T cell receptor beta chains drawn from one sample of a study of OX40 agonist ivuxolimab in advanced cancers. Data came from immunoSEQ multiplex PCR; TCRdb stores just in-frame clones and leaves some out. The table records about 32,000 clones, more than 80% of them present only once. The sample in question was CD4+ or CD8+ T cells sorted from blood, obtained in a trial of the OX40 agonist ivuxolimab. These receptors were obtained from an adult with an advanced solid tumor such as melanoma, head and neck, liver or kidney cancer. Each CDR3 is given with its conserved first and last residue. The D gene is left open where the match is weak. Some rows mark clone size as missing; the rest say once, few, many or name a class of expanded clone.

size	J	V	D	CDR3	DNA
.	TRBJ1-5	TRBV7-8	.	CASSFGPGSNQPQHF	TGTGCCAGCAGCTTCGGGCCTGGCAGCAATCAGCCCCAGCATTTT
.	TRBJ1-1	TRBV19	.	CASSIGGRRDTEAFF	TGTGCCAGTAGTATTGGAGGGAGAAGGGACACTGAAGCTTTCTTT
once	TRBJ1-1	TRBV6-1	TRBD1	CASSGQGRGTEAFF	TGTGCCAGCAGTGGACAGGGGAGAGGGACTGAAGCTTTCTTT
.	TRBJ1-2	TRBV5-5	.	CASSSHLAGAGEGYTF	TGTGCCAGCAGCTCACACCTGGCCGGGGCCGGGGAGGGCTACACCTTC
.	TRBJ2-1	TRBV4-1	.	CASSHGSESRKEQFF	TGCGCCAGCAGCCATGGTTCCGAGTCACGCAAAGAGCAGTTCTTC
once	TRBJ1-1	TRBV19	.	CASLVTFRGSTEAFF	TGTGCCAGTTTGGTTACGTTCAGGGGCAGCACTGAAGCTTTCTTT
few	TRBJ2-2	TRBV6-1	TRBD1	CASVWTGRSTGELFF	TGTGCCAGCGTTTGGACAGGGAGGAGCACCGGGGAGCTGTTTTTT
.	TRBJ1-2	TRBV6-5	.	CASSEKGSWGGYTF	TGTGCCAGCAGTGAAAAGGGGTCATGGGGTGGCTACACCTTC
.	TRBJ2-1	TRBV18	.	CASVGTQWGNEQFF	TGTGCCAGCGTCGGGACCCAGTGGGGCAATGAGCAGTTCTTC
.	TRBJ1-2	TRBV18	TRBD1	CASSPTNDRGDGYTF	TGTGCCAGCTCACCAACTAACGACAGGGGGGACGGCTACACCTTC
.	TRBJ1-3	TRBV11-2	.	CASRAPGYGNTIYF	TGTGCCAGCCGAGCCCCGGGGTACGGAAACACCATATATTTT
once	TRBJ2-1	TRBV30	.	CAWSAGRDEQFF	TGTGCCTGGAGTGCGGGACGGGATGAGCAGTTCTTC
.	TRBJ1-4	TRBV6-5	TRBD1	CASSLADRGNEKLFF	TGTGCCAGCAGCCTTGCCGACAGGGGGAATGAAAAACTGTTTTTT
few	TRBJ2-6	TRBV28	.	CASSSITSLGVNGANVLTF	TGTGCCAGCAGTTCAATCACCTCCCTGGGAGTGAACGGGGCCAACGTCCTGACTTTC
.	TRBJ2-3	TRBV13	.	CASSSDRGTDTQYF	TGTGCCAGCAGCTCCGACCGGGGAACAGATACGCAGTATTTT
.	TRBJ2-7	TRBV28	.	CASSRRDSQASYEQYF	TGTGCCAGCAGTCGCAGGGACTCTCAAGCCTCCTACGAGCAGTACTTC
.	TRBJ2-1	TRBV7-2	.	CASSLGTPYNEQFF	TGTGCCAGCAGCTTAGGAACGCCATACAATGAGCAGTTCTTC
.	TRBJ2-1	TRBV6-6	TRBD2	CASSQRREGRNEQFF	TGTGCCAGCAGCCAAAGGCGGGAGGGCCGGAATGAGCAGTTCTTC